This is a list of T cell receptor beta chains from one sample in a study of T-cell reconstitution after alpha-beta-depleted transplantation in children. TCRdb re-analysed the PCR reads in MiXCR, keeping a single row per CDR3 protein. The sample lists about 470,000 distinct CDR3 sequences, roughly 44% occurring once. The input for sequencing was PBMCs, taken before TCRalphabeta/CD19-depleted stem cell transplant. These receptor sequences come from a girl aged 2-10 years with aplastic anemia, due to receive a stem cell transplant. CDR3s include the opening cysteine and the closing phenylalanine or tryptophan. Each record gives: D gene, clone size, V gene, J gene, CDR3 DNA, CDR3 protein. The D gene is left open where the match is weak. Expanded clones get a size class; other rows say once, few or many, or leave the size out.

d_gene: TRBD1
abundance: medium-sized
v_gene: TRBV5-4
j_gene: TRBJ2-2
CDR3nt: TGTGCCAGCAGCTGGGACAGTTATAACACCGGGGAGCTGTTTTTT
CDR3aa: CASSWDSYNTGELFF

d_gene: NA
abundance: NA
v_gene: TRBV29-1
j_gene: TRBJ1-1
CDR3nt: TGCAGCGTTGTTTTTGGGATTGGAGCTTTCTTT
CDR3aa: CSVVFGIGAFF

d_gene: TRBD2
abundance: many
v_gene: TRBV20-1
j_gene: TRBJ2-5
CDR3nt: TGCAGTGCCGCACTAGCGGAAGAGACCCAGTACTTC
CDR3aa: CSAALAEETQYF

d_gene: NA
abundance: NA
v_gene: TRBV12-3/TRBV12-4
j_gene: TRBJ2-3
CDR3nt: TGTGCCAGCAGTTTAGTCGTCACCACAGATACGCAGTATTTT
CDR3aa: CASSLVVTTDTQYF

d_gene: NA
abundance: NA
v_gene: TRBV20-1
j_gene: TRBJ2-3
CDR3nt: TGCAGTGCTAGTCCCACTAGGGGGAGGAGCACAGATACGCAGTATTTT
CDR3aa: CSASPTRGRSTDTQYF

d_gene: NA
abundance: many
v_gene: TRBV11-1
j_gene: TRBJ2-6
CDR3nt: TGTGCCAGCAGCTACCCCCCTGGGGAGAGAACTGGGGCCAACGTCCTGACTTTC
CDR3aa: CASSYPPGERTGANVLTF

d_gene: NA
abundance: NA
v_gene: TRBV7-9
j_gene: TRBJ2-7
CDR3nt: TGTGCCAGCAGCTTAGGGGGACACTCCTACGAGCAGTACTTC
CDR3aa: CASSLGGHSYEQYF

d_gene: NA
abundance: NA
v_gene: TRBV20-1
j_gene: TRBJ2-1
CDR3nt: TGCAGTGCAAATTATAATGAGCAGTTCTTC
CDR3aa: CSANYNEQFF

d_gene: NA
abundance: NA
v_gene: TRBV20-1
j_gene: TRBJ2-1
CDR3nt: TGCAGTGCTAGCGAAAGGCCGGCACAATCTGAGCAGTTCTTC
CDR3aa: CSASERPAQSEQFF

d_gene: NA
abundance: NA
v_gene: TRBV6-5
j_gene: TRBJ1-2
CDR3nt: TGTGCCAGCAGTTACGTGGCAGGGGATTCGGGCTACACCTTC
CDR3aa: CASSYVAGDSGYTF

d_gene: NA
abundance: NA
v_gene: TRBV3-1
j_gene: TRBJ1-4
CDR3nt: TGTGCCAGCAGCCAAGAGTGGGGTGGGACAACTAATGAAAAACTGTTTTTT
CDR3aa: CASSQEWGGTTNEKLFF

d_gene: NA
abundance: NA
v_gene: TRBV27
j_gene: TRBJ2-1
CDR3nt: TGTGCCAGCAGTTTAGTGGGGGGGACAGAGCAGTTCTTC
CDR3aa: CASSLVGGTEQFF